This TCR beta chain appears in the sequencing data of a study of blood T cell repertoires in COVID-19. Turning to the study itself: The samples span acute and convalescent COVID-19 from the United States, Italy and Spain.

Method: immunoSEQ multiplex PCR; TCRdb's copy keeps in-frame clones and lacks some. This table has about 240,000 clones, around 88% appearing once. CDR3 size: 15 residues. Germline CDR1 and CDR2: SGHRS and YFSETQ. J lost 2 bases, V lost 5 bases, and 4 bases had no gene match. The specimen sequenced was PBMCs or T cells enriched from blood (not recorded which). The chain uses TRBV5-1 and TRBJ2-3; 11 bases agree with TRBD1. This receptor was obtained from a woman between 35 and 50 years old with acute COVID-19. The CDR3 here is CASSGTGGPTDTQYF. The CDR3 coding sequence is TGCGCCAGCAGTGGGACAGGGGGACCCACAGATACGCAGTATTTT.